One TCR beta chain is described in this entry. Its antigen is undetermined. Doses given second, at about 4 or about 12 weeks, were pooled. This entry is derived from a study of T cell responses to AZD1222 COVID-19 vaccine. Study observations and caveats: Spike-specific TCR breadth and depth rose after two AZD1222 doses. Just a handful of AZD1222 recipients were seropositive at baseline. Regions left unmutated in variants are reportedly the target of nearly half of spike-specific TCRs.

Here immunoSEQ multiplex PCR was the method, and the copy in TCRdb shows in-frame clones only, minus some. The sample carries under 150,000 clones, approximately 91% recorded once. Germline assignment: CDR1 MDHEN and CDR2 SYDVKM. The CDR3 loop spans 13 amino acids. Trimming took 7 bases from V and 4 from J, leaving 13 bases between them. Sequenced material: peripheral blood, taken 28 days after the second AZD1222 dose. The chain carries TRBV28 and TRBJ1-2; no definite D call. This receptor was taken from an adult who received the AZD1222 COVID-19 vaccine. Written as DNA, the CDR3 is TGTGCCAGCACCGCGGGTTTCGGCTATGGCTACACCTTC. This translates into CASTAGFGYGYTF.